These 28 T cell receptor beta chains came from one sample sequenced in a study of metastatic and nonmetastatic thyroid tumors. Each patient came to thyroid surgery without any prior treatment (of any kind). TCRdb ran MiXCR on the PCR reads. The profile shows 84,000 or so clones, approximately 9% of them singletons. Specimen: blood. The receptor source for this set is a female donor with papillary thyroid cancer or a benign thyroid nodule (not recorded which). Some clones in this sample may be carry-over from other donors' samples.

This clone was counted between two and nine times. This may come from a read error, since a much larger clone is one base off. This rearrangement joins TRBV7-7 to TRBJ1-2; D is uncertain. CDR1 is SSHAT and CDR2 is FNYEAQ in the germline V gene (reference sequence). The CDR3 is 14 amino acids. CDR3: CASILAQANYGYTF. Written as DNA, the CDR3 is TGTGCCAGCATCTTAGCGCAGGCAAACTATGGCTACACCTTC.

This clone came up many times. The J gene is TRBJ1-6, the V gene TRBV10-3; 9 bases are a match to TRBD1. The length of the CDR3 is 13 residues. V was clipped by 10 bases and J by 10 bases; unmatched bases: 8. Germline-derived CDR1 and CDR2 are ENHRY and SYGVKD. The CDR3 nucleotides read TGTGCCACCAAGGGACAGGGAGGCTCACCCCTCCACTTT. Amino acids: CATKGQGGSPLHF.

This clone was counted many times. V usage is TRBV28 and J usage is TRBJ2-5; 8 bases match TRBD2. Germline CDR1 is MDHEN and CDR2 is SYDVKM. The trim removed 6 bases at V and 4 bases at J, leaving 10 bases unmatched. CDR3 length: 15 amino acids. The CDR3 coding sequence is TGTGCCAGCAGCCTTAGCGGGGCCTCCAGAGAGACCCAGTACTTC. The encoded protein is CASSLSGASRETQYF.

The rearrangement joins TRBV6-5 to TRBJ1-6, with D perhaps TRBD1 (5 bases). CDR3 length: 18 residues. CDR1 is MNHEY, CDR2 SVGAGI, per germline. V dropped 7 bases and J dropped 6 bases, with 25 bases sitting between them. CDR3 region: CASIPLASGTGFNSPLHF. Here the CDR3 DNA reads TGTGCCAGCATCCCCCTAGCTTCAGGGACGGGGTTTAATTCACCCCTCCACTTT.

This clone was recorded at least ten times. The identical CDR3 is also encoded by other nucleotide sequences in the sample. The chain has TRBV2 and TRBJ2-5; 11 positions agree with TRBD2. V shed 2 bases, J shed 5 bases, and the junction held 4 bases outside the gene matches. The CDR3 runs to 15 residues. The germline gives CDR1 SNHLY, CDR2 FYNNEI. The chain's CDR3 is CASSELAGGRETQYF. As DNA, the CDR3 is TGTGCCAGCAGTGAACTAGCGGGGGGCCGGGAGACCCAGTACTTC.

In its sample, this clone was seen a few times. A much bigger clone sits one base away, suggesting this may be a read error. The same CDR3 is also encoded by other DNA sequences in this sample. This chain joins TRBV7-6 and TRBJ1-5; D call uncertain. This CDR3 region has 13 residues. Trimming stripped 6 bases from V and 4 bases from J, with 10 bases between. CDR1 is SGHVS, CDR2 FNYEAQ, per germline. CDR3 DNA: TGTGCCAGCAGTCCTAGTCCGAATCAGCCCCAGCATTTT. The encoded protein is CASSPSPNQPQHF. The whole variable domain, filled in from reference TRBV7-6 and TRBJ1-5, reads GAGVSQSPRYKVTKRGQDVALRCDPISGHVSLYWYRQALGQGPEFLTYFNYEAQQDKSGLPNDRFSAERPEGSISTLTIQRTEQRDSAMYRCASSPSPNQPQHFGDGTRLSIL.

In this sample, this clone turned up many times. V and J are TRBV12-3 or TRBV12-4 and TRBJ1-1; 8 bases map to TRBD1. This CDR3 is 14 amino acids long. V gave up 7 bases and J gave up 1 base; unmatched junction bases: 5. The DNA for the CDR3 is TGTGCCAGCAAAGTCAGGGGGCAGAACACTGAAGCTTTCTTT. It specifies CASKVRGQNTEAFF.

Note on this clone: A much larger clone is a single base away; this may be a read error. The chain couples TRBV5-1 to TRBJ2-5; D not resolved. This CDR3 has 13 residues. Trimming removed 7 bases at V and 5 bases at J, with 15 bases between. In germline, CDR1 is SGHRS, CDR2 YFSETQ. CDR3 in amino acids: CASGNPTMETQYF. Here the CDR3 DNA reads TGCGCCAGCGGCAATCCGACAATGGAGACCCAGTACTTC.

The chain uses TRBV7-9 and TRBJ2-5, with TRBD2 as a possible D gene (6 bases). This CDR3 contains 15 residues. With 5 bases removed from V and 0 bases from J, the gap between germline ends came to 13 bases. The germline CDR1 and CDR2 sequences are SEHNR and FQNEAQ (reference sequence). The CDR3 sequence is CASSRPGGDQETQYF. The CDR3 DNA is TGTGCCAGCAGCCGGCCAGGCGGGGACCAAGAGACCCAGTACTTC.

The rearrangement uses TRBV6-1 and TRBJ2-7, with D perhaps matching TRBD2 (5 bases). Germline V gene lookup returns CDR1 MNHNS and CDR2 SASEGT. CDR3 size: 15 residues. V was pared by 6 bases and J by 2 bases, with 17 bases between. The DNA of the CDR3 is TGTGCCAGCAGCCAGTCGACGGACTTCCCCTACGAGCAGTACTTC. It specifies CASSQSTDFPYEQYF.

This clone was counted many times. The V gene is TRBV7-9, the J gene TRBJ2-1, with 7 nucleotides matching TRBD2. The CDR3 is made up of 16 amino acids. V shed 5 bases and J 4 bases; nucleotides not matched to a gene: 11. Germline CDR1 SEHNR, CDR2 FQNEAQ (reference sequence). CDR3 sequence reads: CASSGRDYETYNEQFF. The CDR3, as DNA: TGTGCCAGCAGCGGCCGGGACTACGAAACATACAATGAGCAGTTCTTC.

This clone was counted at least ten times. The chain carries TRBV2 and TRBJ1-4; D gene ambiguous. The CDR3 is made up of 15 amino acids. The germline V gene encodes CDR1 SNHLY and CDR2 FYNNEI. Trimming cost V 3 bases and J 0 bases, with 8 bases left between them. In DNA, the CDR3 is TGTGCCAGCAGTGAGTCGCAGCCAACTAATGAAAAACTGTTTTTT. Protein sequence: CASSESQPTNEKLFF.

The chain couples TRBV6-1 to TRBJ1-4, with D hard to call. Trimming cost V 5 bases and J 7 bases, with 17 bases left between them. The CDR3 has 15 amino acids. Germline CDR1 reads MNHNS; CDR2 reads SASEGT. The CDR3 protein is CASSLKAGVGEKLFF. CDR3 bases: TGTGCCAGCAGTCTAAAGGCCGGGGTTGGTGAAAAACTGTTTTTT.

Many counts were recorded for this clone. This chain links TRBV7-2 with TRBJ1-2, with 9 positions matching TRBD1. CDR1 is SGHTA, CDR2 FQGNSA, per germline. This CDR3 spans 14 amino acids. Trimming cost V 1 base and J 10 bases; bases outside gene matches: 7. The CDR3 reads CASSLDRGRSDYTF. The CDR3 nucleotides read TGTGCCAGCAGCTTAGACAGGGGGCGATCGGACTACACCTTC.

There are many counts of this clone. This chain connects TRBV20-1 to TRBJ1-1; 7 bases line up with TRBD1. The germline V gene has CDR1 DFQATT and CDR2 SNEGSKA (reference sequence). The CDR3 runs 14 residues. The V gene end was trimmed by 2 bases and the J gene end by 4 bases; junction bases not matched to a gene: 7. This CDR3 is CSARRGGSGTEAFF. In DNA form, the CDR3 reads TGCAGTGCTAGAAGAGGGGGCAGCGGCACTGAAGCTTTCTTT.

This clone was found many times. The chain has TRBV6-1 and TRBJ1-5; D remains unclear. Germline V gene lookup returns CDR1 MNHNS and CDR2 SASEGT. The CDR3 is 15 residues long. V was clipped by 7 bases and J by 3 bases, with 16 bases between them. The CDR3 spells CASNHSPGANQPQHF. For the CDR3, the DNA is TGTGCCAGCAACCATTCACCAGGAGCCAATCAGCCCCAGCATTTT.

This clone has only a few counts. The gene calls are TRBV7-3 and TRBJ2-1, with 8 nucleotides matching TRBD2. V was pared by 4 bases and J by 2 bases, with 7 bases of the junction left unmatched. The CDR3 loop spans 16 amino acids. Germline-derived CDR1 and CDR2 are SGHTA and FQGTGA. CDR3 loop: CASSSRRRGAYNEQFF. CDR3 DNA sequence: TGTGCCAGCAGCTCAAGGCGGCGGGGGGCCTACAATGAGCAGTTCTTC. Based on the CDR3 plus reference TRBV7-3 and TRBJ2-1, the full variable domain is GAGVSQTPSNKVTEKGKYVELRCDPISGHTALYWYRQSLGQGPEFLIYFQGTGAADDSGLPNDRFFAVRPEGSVSTLKIQRTERGDSAVYLCASSSRRRGAYNEQFFGPGTRLTVL.

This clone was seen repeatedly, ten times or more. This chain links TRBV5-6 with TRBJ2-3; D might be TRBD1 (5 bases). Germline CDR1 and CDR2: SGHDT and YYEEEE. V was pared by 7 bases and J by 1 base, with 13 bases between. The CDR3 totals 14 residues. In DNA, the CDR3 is TGTGCCAGCTTTGCGAGACAGCGCACAGATACGCAGTATTTT. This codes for CASFARQRTDTQYF.

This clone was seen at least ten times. The CDR3 region has the DNA TGTGCCAGTAGTAACAGGGATAGCAATCAGCCCCAGCATTTT. Translating it yields CASSNRDSNQPQHF. This chain uses TRBV19 with TRBJ1-5; the D gene is possibly TRBD1 (6 bases). There are 14 residues in the CDR3. Looked up from germline, CDR1 is LNHDA and CDR2 is SQIVND (reference sequence). V was clipped by 4 bases and J by 0 bases, with 7 bases between them.

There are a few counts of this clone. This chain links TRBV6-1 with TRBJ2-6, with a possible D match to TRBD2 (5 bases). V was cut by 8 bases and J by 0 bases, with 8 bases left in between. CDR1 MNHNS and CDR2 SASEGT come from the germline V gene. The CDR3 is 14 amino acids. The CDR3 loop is CASGGSSGANVLTF. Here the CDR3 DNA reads TGTGCCAGCGGAGGCTCCTCTGGGGCCAACGTCCTGACTTTC.

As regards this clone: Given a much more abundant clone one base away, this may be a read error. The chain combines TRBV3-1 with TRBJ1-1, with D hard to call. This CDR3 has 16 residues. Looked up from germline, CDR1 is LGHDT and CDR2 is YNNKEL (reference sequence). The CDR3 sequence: CASIQDSGRANTEAFF. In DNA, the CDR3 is TGTGCCAGCATCCAAGATTCGGGGAGGGCGAACACTGAAGCTTTCTTT.

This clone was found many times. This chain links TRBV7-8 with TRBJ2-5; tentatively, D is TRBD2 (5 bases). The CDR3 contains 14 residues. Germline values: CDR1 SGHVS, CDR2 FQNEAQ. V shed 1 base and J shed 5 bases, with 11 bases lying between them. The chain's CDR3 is CASSLVTGSETQYF. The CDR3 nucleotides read TGTGCCAGCAGCTTAGTAACGGGGTCCGAGACCCAGTACTTC.

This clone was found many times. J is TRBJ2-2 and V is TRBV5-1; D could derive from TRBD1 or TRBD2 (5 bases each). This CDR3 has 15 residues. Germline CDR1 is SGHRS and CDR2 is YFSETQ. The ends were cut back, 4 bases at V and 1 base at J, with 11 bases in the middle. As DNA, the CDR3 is TGCGCCAGCAGCCTAGGGACGGGGAACACCGGGGAGCTGTTTTTT. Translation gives CASSLGTGNTGELFF.

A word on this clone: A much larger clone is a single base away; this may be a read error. The CDR3 DNA reads TGCAGCGTTTGGCAGGGGGCAACCTACGAGCAGTACTTC. It encodes CSVWQGATYEQYF. V gene TRBV29-1 combines with J gene TRBJ2-7, with 8 bases that match TRBD1. The germline V gene encodes CDR1 SQVTM and CDR2 ANQGSEA. Trimming took 5 bases from V and 2 from J; bases not matched to a gene: 5. The CDR3 length is 13 residues.

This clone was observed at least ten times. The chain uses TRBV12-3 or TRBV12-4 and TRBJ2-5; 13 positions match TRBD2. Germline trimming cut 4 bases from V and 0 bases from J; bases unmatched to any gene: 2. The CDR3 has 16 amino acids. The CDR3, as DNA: TGTGCCAGCAGTTCACTAGCGGGGGGGTACCAAGAGACCCAGTACTTC. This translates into CASSSLAGGYQETQYF.

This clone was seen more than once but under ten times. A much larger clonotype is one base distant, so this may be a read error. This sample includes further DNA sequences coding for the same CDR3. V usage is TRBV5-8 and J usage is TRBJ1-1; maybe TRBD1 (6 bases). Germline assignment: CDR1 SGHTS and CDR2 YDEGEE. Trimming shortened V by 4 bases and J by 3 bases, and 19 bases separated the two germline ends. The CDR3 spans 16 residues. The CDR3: CASSLGWEQGYTEAFF. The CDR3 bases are TGTGCCAGCAGCCTGGGCTGGGAACAGGGCTACACTGAAGCTTTCTTT.

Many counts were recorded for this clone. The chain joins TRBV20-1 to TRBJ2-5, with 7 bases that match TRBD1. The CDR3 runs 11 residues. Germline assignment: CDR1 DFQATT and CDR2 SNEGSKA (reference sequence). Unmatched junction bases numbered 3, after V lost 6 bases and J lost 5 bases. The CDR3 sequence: CSAQGLETQYF. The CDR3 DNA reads TGCAGTGCACAGGGGTTGGAGACCCAGTACTTC.

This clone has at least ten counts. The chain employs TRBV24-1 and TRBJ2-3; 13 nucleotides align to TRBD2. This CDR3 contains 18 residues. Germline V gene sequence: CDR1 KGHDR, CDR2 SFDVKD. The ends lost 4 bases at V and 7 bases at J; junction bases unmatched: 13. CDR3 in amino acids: CATSDGLAGDPPGYTQYF. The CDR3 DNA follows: TGTGCCACCAGTGACGGACTAGCGGGGGACCCGCCAGGATATACGCAGTATTTT.